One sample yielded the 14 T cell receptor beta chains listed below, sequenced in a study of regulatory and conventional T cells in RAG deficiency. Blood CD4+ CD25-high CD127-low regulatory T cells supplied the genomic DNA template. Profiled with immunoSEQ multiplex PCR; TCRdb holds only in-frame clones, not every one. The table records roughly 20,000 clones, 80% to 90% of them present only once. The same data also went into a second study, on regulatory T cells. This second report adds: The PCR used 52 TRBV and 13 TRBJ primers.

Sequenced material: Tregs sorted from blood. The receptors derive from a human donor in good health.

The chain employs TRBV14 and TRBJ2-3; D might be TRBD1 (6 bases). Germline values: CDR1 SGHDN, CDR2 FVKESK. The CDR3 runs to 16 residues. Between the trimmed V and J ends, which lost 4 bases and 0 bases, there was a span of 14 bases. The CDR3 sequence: CASSRYRDISTDTQYF. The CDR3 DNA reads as TGTGCCAGCAGCCGCTACCGGGACATCAGCACAGATACGCAGTATTTT.

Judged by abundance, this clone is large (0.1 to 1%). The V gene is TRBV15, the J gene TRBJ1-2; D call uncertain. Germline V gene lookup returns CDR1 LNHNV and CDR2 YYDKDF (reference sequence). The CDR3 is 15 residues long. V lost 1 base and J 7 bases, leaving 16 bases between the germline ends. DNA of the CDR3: TGTGCCACCAGCAGAGTAAGGGATCGAGCCATTGGCTACACCTTC. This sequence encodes CATSRVRDRAIGYTF.

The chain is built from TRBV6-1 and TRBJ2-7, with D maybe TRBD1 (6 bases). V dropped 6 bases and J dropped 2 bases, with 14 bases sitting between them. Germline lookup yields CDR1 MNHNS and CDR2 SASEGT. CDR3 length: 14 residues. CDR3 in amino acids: CASRERQVPYEQYF. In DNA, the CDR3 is TGTGCCAGCAGGGAAAGACAGGTTCCCTACGAGCAGTACTTC.

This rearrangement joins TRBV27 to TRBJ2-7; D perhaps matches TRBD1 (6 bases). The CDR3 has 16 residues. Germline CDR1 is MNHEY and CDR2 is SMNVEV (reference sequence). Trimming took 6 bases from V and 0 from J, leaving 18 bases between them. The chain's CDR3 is CASSPGPGTSSYEQYF. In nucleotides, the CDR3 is TGTGCCAGCAGCCCTGGACCAGGGACAAGCTCCTACGAGCAGTACTTC.

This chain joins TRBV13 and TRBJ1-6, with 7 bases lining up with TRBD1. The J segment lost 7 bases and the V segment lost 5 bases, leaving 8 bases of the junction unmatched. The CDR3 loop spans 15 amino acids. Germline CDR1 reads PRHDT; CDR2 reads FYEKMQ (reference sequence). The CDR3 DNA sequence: TGTGCCAGCAGCGTTAGACAGGGACCGAATTCACCCCTCCACTTT. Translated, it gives CASSVRQGPNSPLHF.

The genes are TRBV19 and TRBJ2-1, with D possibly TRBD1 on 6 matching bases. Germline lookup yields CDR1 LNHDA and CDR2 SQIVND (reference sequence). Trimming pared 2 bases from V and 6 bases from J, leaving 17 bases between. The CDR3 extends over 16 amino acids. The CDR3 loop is CASSIREPSRGNEQFF. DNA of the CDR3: TGTGCCAGTAGTATAAGGGAGCCCTCCAGGGGCAATGAGCAGTTCTTC. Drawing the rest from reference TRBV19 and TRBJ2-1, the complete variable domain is DGGITQSPKYLFRKEGQNVTLSCEQNLNHDAMYWYRQDPGQGLRLIYYSQIVNDFQKGDIAEGYSVSREKKESFPLTVTSAQKNPTAFYLCASSIREPSRGNEQFFGPGTRLTVL.

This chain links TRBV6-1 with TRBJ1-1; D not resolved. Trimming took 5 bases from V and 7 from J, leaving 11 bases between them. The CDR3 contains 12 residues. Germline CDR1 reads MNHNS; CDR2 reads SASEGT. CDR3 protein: CASSTMQFEAFF. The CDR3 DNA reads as TGTGCCAGCAGTACCATGCAGTTTGAAGCTTTCTTT.

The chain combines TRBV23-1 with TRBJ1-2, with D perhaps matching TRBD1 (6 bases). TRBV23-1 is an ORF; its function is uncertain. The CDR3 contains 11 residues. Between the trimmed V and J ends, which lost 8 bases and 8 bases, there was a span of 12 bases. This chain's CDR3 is CASPGAWGYTF. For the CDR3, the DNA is TGCGCCAGCCCAGGGGCGTGGGGCTACACCTTC.

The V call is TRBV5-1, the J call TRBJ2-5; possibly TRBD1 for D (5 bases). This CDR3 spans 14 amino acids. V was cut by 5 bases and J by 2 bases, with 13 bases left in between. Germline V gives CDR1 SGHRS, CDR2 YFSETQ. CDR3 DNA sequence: TGCGCCAGCAGAGCCCCAGGGAATCAAGAGACCCAGTACTTC. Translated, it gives CASRAPGNQETQYF.

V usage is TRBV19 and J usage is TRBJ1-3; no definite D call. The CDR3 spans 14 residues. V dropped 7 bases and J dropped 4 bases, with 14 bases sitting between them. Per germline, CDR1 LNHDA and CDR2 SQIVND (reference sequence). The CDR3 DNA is TGTGCCAGTACCCATCAGGCCCACGGAAACACCATATATTTT. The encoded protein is CASTHQAHGNTIYF.

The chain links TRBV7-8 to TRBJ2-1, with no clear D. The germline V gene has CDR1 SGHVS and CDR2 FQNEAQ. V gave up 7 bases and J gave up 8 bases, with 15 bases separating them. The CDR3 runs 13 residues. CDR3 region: CASTRSSSHEQFF. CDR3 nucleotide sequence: TGTGCCAGCACCCGAAGCAGCAGCCATGAGCAGTTCTTC. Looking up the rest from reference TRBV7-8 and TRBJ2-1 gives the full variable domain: GAGVSQSPRYKVAKRGQDVALRCDPISGHVSLFWYQQALGQGPEFLTYFQNEAQLDKSGLPSDRFFAERPEGSVSTLKIQRTQQEDSAVYLCASTRSSSHEQFFGPGTRLTVL.

CDR3 amino acids: CASRNTGLNTEAFF. The CDR3 nucleotides are TGTGCCAGCAGGAATACAGGGCTGAACACTGAAGCTTTCTTT. V gene TRBV6-1 combines with J gene TRBJ1-1; a weak D match, TRBD1 (6 bases). V dropped 6 bases and J dropped 0 bases, with 11 bases sitting between them. The CDR3 is 14 residues long. Germline values: CDR1 MNHNS, CDR2 SASEGT.

CDR3 nucleotide sequence: TGTGCCAGCAGGACCGGGACTAGACTTGTATATGAGCAGTTCTTC. Encoded protein: CASRTGTRLVYEQFF. The V and J genes are TRBV28 and TRBJ2-1; 8 bases line up with TRBD2. After removal of 6 bases from V and 8 bases from J, the junction contained 12 bases not matched to a gene. Germline CDR1 reads MDHEN; CDR2 reads SYDVKM. This CDR3 comprises 15 residues.

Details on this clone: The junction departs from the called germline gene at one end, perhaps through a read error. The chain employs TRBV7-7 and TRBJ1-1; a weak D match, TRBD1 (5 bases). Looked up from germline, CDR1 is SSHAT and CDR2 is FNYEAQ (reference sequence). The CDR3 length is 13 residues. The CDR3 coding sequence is TGTGCTAGCAGCTTATTTAGGGACTCTGAAGCTTTCTTT. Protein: CASSLFRDSEAFF.